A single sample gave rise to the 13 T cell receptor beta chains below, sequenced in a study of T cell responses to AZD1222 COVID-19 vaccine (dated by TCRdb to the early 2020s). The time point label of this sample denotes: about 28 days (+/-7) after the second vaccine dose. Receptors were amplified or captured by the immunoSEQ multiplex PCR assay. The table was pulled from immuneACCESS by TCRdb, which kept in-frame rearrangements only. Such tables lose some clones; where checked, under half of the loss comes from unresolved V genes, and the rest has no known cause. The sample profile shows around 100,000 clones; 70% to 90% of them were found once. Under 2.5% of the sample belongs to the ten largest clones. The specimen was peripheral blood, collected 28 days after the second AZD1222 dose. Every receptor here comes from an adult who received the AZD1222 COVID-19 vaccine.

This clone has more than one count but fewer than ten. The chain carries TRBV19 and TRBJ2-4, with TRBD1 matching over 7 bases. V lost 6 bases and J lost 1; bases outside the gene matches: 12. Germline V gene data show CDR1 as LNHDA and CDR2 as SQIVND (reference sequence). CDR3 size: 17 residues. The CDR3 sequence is CASSPETGPLAKNIQYF. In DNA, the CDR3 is TGTGCCAGTAGCCCAGAGACAGGGCCGTTGGCCAAAAACATTCAGTACTTC.

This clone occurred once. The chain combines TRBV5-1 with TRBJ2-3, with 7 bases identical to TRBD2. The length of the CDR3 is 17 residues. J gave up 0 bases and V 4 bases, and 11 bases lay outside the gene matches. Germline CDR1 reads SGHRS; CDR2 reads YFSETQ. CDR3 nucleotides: TGCGCCAGCAGCCAAAGACCAAGTAGCGGGAGCACAGATACGCAGTATTTT. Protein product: CASSQRPSSGSTDTQYF.

CDR3 sequence: CASSPVGYEGDSEQFF. CDR3 nucleotides: TGTGCCAGCTCCCCAGTGGGTTACGAGGGGGATTCTGAGCAGTTCTTC. The chain links TRBV18 to TRBJ2-1, with TRBD1 as a possible D gene (6 bases). CDR3 length equals 16 residues. Germline CDR1 KGHSH, CDR2 LQKENI. V gave up 6 bases and J gave up 9 bases, with 24 bases separating them.

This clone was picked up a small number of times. The CDR3 spells CASSIGFAGGPRTGELFF. The DNA for the CDR3 is TGTGCCAGTAGTATAGGCTTTGCGGGAGGGCCGAGAACCGGGGAGCTGTTTTTT. The V and J genes are TRBV19 and TRBJ2-2; 9 bases fit TRBD2. The CDR3 has 18 amino acids. Germline V gene sequence: CDR1 LNHDA, CDR2 SQIVND (reference sequence). V shed 1 base, J shed 5 bases, and the junction held 11 bases outside the gene matches.

CDR3 in amino acids: CASRIRDSYSPLHF. The CDR3 nucleotides read TGTGCCAGCAGGATCCGGGACAGTTATTCACCCCTCCACTTT. The chain employs TRBV28 and TRBJ1-6, with 7 bases identical to TRBD1. V shed 6 bases and J 8 bases; nucleotides not matched to a gene: 7. The germline gives CDR1 MDHEN, CDR2 SYDVKM. This CDR3 comprises 14 residues. The complete variable domain, with remaining parts taken from reference TRBV28 and TRBJ1-6, reads DVKVTQSSRYLVKRTGEKVFLECVQDMDHENMFWYRQDPGLGLRLIYFSYDVKMKEKGDIPEGYSVSREKKERFSLILESASTNQTSMYLCASRIRDSYSPLHFGNGTRLTVT.

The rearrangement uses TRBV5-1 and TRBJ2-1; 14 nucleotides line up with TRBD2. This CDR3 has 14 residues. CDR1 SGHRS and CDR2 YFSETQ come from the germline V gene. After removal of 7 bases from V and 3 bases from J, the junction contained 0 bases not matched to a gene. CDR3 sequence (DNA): TGCGCCAGCGGGACTAGCGGGAGCTACAATGAGCAGTTCTTC. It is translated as CASGTSGSYNEQFF. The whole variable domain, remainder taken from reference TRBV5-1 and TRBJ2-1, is KAGVTQTPRYLIKTRGQQVTLSCSPISGHRSVSWYQQTPGQGLQFLFEYFSETQRNKGNFPGRFSGRQFSNSRSEMNVSTLELGDSALYLCASGTSGSYNEQFFGPGTRLTVL.

CDR3 nucleotides: TGTGCCAGCAGCTTAGGATTCAGGGACGAGCAGTACTTC. It is translated as CASSLGFRDEQYF. The chain is built from TRBV7-9 and TRBJ2-7; D possibly corresponds to TRBD1 (5 bases). Between the trimmed V and J ends, which lost 1 base and 5 bases, there was a span of 9 bases. Germline CDR1 and CDR2: SEHNR and FQNEAQ (reference sequence). This CDR3 contains 13 residues.

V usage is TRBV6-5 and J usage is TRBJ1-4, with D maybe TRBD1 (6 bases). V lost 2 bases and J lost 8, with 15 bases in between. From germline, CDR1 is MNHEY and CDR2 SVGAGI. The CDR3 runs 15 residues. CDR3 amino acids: CASSYLDRRKEKLFF. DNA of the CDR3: TGTGCCAGCAGTTACCTCGACAGGAGAAAAGAAAAACTGTTTTTT.

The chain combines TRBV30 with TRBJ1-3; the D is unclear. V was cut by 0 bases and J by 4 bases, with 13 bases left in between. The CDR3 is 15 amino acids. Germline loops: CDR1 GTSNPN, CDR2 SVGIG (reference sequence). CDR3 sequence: CAWSVGRAKGNTIYF. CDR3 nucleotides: TGTGCCTGGAGTGTAGGCCGGGCCAAAGGAAACACCATATATTTT. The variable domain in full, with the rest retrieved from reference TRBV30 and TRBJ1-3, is SQTIHQWPATLVQPVGSPLSLECTVEGTSNPNLYWYRQAAGRGLQLLFYSVGIGQISSEVPQNLSASRPQDRQFILSSKKLLLSDSGFYLCAWSVGRAKGNTIYFGEGSWLTVV.

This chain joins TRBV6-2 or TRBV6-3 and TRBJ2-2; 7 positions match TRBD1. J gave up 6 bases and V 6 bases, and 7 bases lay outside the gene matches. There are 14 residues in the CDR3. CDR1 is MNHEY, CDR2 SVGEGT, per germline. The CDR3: CASSPGTDAGELFF. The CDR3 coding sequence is TGTGCCAGCAGCCCCGGGACAGACGCCGGGGAGCTGTTTTTT.

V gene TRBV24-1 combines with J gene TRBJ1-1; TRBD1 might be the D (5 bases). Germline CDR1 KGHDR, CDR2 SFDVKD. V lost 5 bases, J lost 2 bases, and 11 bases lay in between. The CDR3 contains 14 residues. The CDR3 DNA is TGTGCCACCAGTGCTGATGGACAAAACACTGAAGCTTTCTTT. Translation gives CATSADGQNTEAFF.

CDR3 residues: CASSEDRSADTQYF. The CDR3 DNA follows: TGTGCCAGCAGTGAGGACAGGTCCGCAGATACGCAGTATTTT. The chain couples TRBV28 to TRBJ2-3, with 7 bases that match TRBD1. The length of the CDR3 is 14 residues. CDR1 is MDHEN, CDR2 SYDVKM, per germline. With V trimmed by 5 bases and J by 4 bases, 6 bases remained unmatched.

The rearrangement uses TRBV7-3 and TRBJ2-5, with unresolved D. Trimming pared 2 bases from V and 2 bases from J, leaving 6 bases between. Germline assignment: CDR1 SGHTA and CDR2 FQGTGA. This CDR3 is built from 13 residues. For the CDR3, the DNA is TGTGCCAGCAGCTTAGTAGCACAAGAGACCCAGTACTTC. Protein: CASSLVAQETQYF.